These 29 T cell receptor beta chains were all obtained from the same sample, sequenced in a study of cytomegalovirus exposure and HLA in healthy donors. The primer mix had 60 Vbeta and 13 Jbeta primers. Data came from immunoSEQ multiplex PCR; TCRdb stores just in-frame clones and leaves some out. Across more than 40,000 clones, the top ten clones capture about 1% of the sample. Sequenced sample: PBMCs. The receptors come from a woman aged 35 to 49 in good health and CMV-seronegative.

The CDR3, as DNA: TGTGCCAGCAGCCAGGGACAGGGGGCCAAGGTCGAAAAACTGTTTTTT. It is translated as CASSQGQGAKVEKLFF. The V and J genes are TRBV4-2 and TRBJ1-4; TRBD1 matches at 12 bases. With V trimmed by 3 bases and J by 8 bases, 7 bases remained unmatched. The CDR3 is 16 amino acids. In germline, CDR1 is LGHNA, CDR2 YNFKEQ.

V and J are TRBV11-2 and TRBJ1-5, with TRBD1 identical over 7 bases. Per the germline V gene, CDR1 is SGHAT and CDR2 is FQNNGV. CDR3 length equals 14 residues. Trimming removed 3 bases from V and 7 bases from J; junction bases left unmatched: 6. Written as DNA, the CDR3 is TGTGCCAGCAGCTTGACAGGGATAGTACAGCCCCAGCATTTT. This sequence encodes CASSLTGIVQPQHF.

The rearrangement links TRBV2 to TRBJ1-1; maybe TRBD1 (5 bases). Germline lookup yields CDR1 SNHLY and CDR2 FYNNEI. V was pared by 6 bases and J by 4 bases, with 15 bases between. This CDR3 comprises 14 residues. Here the CDR3 reads CASRIREGVTEAFF. CDR3 DNA sequence: TGTGCCAGCAGAATCAGGGAGGGAGTCACTGAAGCTTTCTTT.

This chain links TRBV6-6 with TRBJ2-5; no definite D call. This CDR3 spans 15 amino acids. V lost 4 bases and J lost 2, with 14 bases in between. Germline-derived CDR1 and CDR2 are MNHNY and SVGAGI (reference sequence). The CDR3 loop reads CASSSPEQQQETQYF. The DNA for the CDR3 is TGTGCCAGCAGTTCCCCAGAACAGCAACAAGAGACCCAGTACTTC.

The chain links TRBV5-6 to TRBJ2-6, with 12 bases that match TRBD1. The CDR3 has 18 residues. Germline CDR1 SGHDT, CDR2 YYEEEE. V dropped 3 bases and J dropped 0; count of bases not matched to a gene: 4. The CDR3 loop is CASSWDRGPYSGANVLTF. In DNA, the CDR3 is TGTGCCAGCAGCTGGGACAGGGGGCCTTACTCTGGGGCCAACGTCCTGACTTTC.

V usage is TRBV30 and J usage is TRBJ2-1; D is ambiguous. The V gene lost 4 bases and the J gene lost 5 bases, with 12 bases spanning the gap. Germline assignment: CDR1 GTSNPN and CDR2 SVGIG (reference sequence). This CDR3 region has 13 residues. The CDR3 DNA reads TGTGCCTGGAAGTCTAGATGGGACAATGAGCAGTTCTTC. Amino acids: CAWKSRWDNEQFF.

The chain combines TRBV5-1 with TRBJ2-7; TRBD2 agrees at 12 bases. The CDR3 runs 15 residues. The germline V gene encodes CDR1 SGHRS and CDR2 YFSETQ. V shed 2 bases, J shed 4 bases, and the junction held 4 bases outside the gene matches. Here the CDR3 reads CASSLTGTSGYEQYF. The CDR3 DNA reads TGCGCCAGCAGCTTAACCGGGACTAGCGGGTACGAGCAGTACTTC.

This chain joins TRBV29-1 and TRBJ2-5; TRBD2 matches at 11 bases. Germline V lookup: CDR1 SQVTM, CDR2 ANQGSEA. V lost 3 bases, J lost 9 bases, and 15 bases stayed unmatched. This CDR3 spans 16 amino acids. CDR3 in amino acids: CSVEGLLAGGPEAQYF. The CDR3 region has the DNA TGCAGCGTTGAGGGTTTGCTAGCGGGAGGCCCGGAGGCCCAGTACTTC.

The rearrangement links TRBV6-5 to TRBJ2-7, with a weak D call TRBD2 (5 bases). This CDR3 contains 16 residues. CDR1 is MNHEY and CDR2 is SVGAGI in the germline V gene. V was trimmed by 0 bases and J by 2 bases, leaving 14 bases between them. The CDR3 loop is CASSYSRNSGAYEQYF. The CDR3 DNA reads as TGTGCCAGCAGTTACTCGAGAAACAGCGGAGCCTACGAGCAGTACTTC.

This chain uses TRBV29-1 with TRBJ2-7; no reliable D call. The germline V gene has CDR1 SQVTM and CDR2 ANQGSEA. CDR3 size: 12 residues. V was pared by 7 bases and J by 2 bases, with 12 bases between. For the CDR3, the DNA is TGCAGCGCCCTCGGCGGTACCTACGAGCAGTACTTC. This codes for CSALGGTYEQYF.

The chain combines TRBV4-3 with TRBJ2-1, with D perhaps matching TRBD2 (6 bases). Germline V CDR1 and CDR2: LGHNA, YSLEER. The V end lost 5 bases, the J end lost 7 bases, and 18 bases lay between the germline ends. There are 15 residues in the CDR3. The CDR3 sequence is CASSSTTRVVNEQFF. For the CDR3, the DNA is TGCGCCAGCAGCTCCACGACTAGAGTGGTAAATGAGCAGTTCTTC.

The rearrangement uses TRBV4-1 and TRBJ1-1; D is unclear. V lost 4 bases and J 9 bases, leaving 15 bases between the germline ends. This CDR3 region has 13 residues. The V gene's germline CDR1 is MGHRA and CDR2 YSYEKL. The CDR3 DNA reads TGCGCCAGCAGCCTCCAAGATCGAGGAAAAGCTTTCTTT. This codes for CASSLQDRGKAFF.

The J gene is TRBJ1-1, the V gene TRBV6-5; unclear D gene. There are 14 residues in the CDR3. Per the germline V gene, CDR1 is MNHEY and CDR2 is SVGAGI. Deletions cut 5 bases from V and 4 bases from J, with 14 bases between. CDR3 bases: TGTGCCAGCAGTGTCGGGCGGGGAGGCACTGAAGCTTTCTTT. It is translated as CASSVGRGGTEAFF.

The chain links TRBV6-1 to TRBJ2-7, with D maybe TRBD1 (5 bases). The CDR3 length is 15 residues. CDR1 and CDR2 (germline): MNHNS, SASEGT. V was cut by 1 base and J by 0 bases, with 10 bases left in between. The CDR3 loop is CASSEGQTYSYEQYF. The CDR3 nucleotides are TGTGCCAGCAGTGAAGGACAGACTTACTCCTACGAGCAGTACTTC.

The rearrangement uses TRBV19 and TRBJ2-3, with a tentative D call TRBD2 (6 bases). V lost 6 bases, J lost 2 bases, and 12 bases lay in between. From germline, CDR1 is LNHDA and CDR2 SQIVND (reference sequence). This CDR3 comprises 14 residues. CDR3 sequence: CASRRDSNTDTQYF. The CDR3 nucleotides are TGTGCCAGTAGGCGGGACTCTAACACAGATACGCAGTATTTT.

The chain joins TRBV2 to TRBJ1-5; D might be TRBD1 (5 bases). CDR1 is SNHLY, CDR2 FYNNEI, per germline. The CDR3 sequence is 14 residues long. Trimming removed 8 bases at V and 6 bases at J, with 17 bases between. CDR3 nucleotides: TGTGCCAGCGAAAGATCCAGTCAGGGTCAGCCCCAGCATTTT. Encoded protein: CASERSSQGQPQHF.

The gene calls are TRBV7-9 and TRBJ1-2; D unresolved. Germline CDR1 SEHNR, CDR2 FQNEAQ (reference sequence). The CDR3 is 13 amino acids. The V gene lost 2 bases and the J gene lost 4 bases, with 8 bases spanning the gap. In DNA, the CDR3 is TGTGCCAGCAGCTTATTAGAGGGCTATGGCTACACCTTC. It encodes CASSLLEGYGYTF.

The rearrangement joins TRBV20-1 to TRBJ2-5; maybe TRBD2 (7 bases). CDR1 is DFQATT and CDR2 is SNEGSKA in the germline V gene (reference sequence). With 5 bases removed from V and 13 bases from J, the gap between germline ends came to 17 bases. The CDR3 runs to 11 residues. The DNA of the CDR3 is TGCAGTGCTCTTTGGGAGGGACATTTGTACTTC. Translating gives CSALWEGHLYF.

The rearrangement uses TRBV2 and TRBJ2-7; TRBD2 might be the D (6 bases). Germline assignment: CDR1 SNHLY and CDR2 FYNNEI. Trimming cost V 0 bases and J 7 bases, with 13 bases left between them. CDR3 length: 14 amino acids. The CDR3 loop reads CASSEARSAGEQYF. The DNA of the CDR3 is TGTGCCAGCAGTGAAGCGAGATCCGCGGGGGAGCAGTACTTC.

This chain links TRBV9 with TRBJ2-2; 10 bases align to TRBD1. The CDR3 runs to 17 residues. Trimming cost V 1 base and J 5 bases; bases outside gene matches: 8. Per germline, CDR1 SGDLS and CDR2 YYNGEE. CDR3 loop: CASSVRGQGRGTGELFF. Here the CDR3 DNA reads TGTGCCAGCAGCGTAAGGGGACAGGGGCGTGGAACCGGGGAGCTGTTTTTT.

The rearrangement joins TRBV9 to TRBJ2-2; D unresolved. The CDR3 is 14 amino acids. The germline gives CDR1 SGDLS, CDR2 YYNGEE. V gave up 2 bases and J gave up 1 base, with 6 bases separating them. CDR3 sequence: CASSVSQNTGELFF. The CDR3 DNA follows: TGTGCCAGCAGCGTTAGCCAGAACACCGGGGAGCTGTTTTTT.

The chain employs TRBV5-4 and TRBJ2-7; maybe TRBD2 (5 bases). The germline V gene encodes CDR1 SGHNT and CDR2 YYREEE (reference sequence). V gave up 4 bases and J gave up 0 bases, with 14 bases separating them. CDR3 length equals 15 residues. The DNA for the CDR3 is TGTGCCAGCAGCAGCTCTAGCACTACCTCCTACGAGCAGTACTTC. This sequence encodes CASSSSSTTSYEQYF. Drawing the rest from reference TRBV5-4 and TRBJ2-7, the complete variable domain is ETGVTQSPTHLIKTRGQQVTLRCSSQSGHNTVSWYQQALGQGPQFIFQYYREEENGRGNFPPRFSGLQFPNYSSELNVNALELDDSALYLCASSSSSTTSYEQYFGPGTRLTVT.

The gene calls are TRBV11-3 and TRBJ2-7; tentative D call: TRBD2 (5 bases). The CDR3 is 13 residues long. V dropped 4 bases and J dropped 2 bases, with 9 bases sitting between them. CDR1 and CDR2 (germline): SGHNT, YENEEA. The CDR3 DNA sequence: TGTGCCAGCAGCTCGGGAAGCGCCTACGAGCAGTACTTC. Amino acids: CASSSGSAYEQYF.

This sequence joins TRBV19 and TRBJ2-1, with 9 bases that match TRBD2. The ends lost 4 bases at V and 5 bases at J; junction bases unmatched: 6. The length of the CDR3 is 15 residues. The germline V gene encodes CDR1 LNHDA and CDR2 SQIVND (reference sequence). CDR3 coding DNA: TGTGCCAGTAGTACCGATAGCGGGAGCGACAATGAGCAGTTCTTC. This sequence encodes CASSTDSGSDNEQFF. Complete variable domain (other parts from reference TRBV19 and TRBJ2-1): DGGITQSPKYLFRKEGQNVTLSCEQNLNHDAMYWYRQDPGQGLRLIYYSQIVNDFQKGDIAEGYSVSREKKESFPLTVTSAQKNPTAFYLCASSTDSGSDNEQFFGPGTRLTVL.

The genes are TRBV7-8 and TRBJ2-7; D possibly corresponds to TRBD1 (6 bases). The CDR3 extends over 15 amino acids. Germline CDR1 and CDR2: SGHVS and FQNEAQ. The ends were cut back, 5 bases at V and 2 bases at J, with 16 bases in the middle. In DNA form, the CDR3 reads TGTGCCAGCAGCATTTCGACAGGTCCTGCCTACGAGCAGTACTTC. Translation gives CASSISTGPAYEQYF.

This chain uses TRBV6-4 with TRBJ1-1; no definite D call. This CDR3 is built from 17 residues. Germline V gene data show CDR1 as MRHNA and CDR2 as SNTAGT. V lost 0 bases and J lost 6, with 20 bases in between. The CDR3 is CASSDSTPRWRLPEAFF. In DNA, the CDR3 is TGTGCCAGCAGTGACTCGACCCCTCGATGGCGGCTTCCTGAAGCTTTCTTT.

This rearrangement joins TRBV5-4 to TRBJ2-7, with no clear D. Germline assignment: CDR1 SGHNT and CDR2 YYREEE (reference sequence). V shed 4 bases and J shed 3 bases, with 14 bases lying between them. The CDR3 extends over 14 amino acids. The CDR3 coding sequence is TGTGCCAGCAGCGACGCCAGGCAGGACTACGAGCAGTACTTC. Translated: CASSDARQDYEQYF.

The rearrangement links TRBV6-5 to TRBJ2-7; D is possibly TRBD1 (6 bases). Germline values: CDR1 MNHEY, CDR2 SVGAGI. The CDR3 extends over 14 amino acids. Trimming stripped 0 bases from V and 6 bases from J, with 12 bases between. CDR3 residues: CASSYSGHPGEQYF. The CDR3 bases are TGTGCCAGCAGTTACTCGGGACACCCGGGCGAGCAGTACTTC.

J is TRBJ2-7 and V is TRBV11-1; D is perhaps TRBD2 (6 bases). Germline CDR1 reads SGHAT; CDR2 reads FQDESV (reference sequence). Trimming stripped 5 bases from V and 3 bases from J, with 17 bases between. The CDR3 contains 15 residues. The CDR3 loop reads CASSDPLGTDYEQYF. The CDR3 DNA is TGTGCCAGCAGCGACCCCCTTGGGACTGACTACGAGCAGTACTTC.